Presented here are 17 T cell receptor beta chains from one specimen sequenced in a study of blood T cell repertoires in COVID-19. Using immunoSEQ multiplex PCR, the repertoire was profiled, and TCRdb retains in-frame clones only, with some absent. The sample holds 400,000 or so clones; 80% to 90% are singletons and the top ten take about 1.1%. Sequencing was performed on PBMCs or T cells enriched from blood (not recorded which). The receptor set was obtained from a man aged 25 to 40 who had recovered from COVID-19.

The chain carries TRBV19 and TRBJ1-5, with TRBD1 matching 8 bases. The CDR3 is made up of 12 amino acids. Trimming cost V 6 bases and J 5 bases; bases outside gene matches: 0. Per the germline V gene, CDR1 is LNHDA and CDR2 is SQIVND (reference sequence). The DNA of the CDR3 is TGTGCCAGTAGACAGGGGGATCAGCCCCAGCATTTT. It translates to CASRQGDQPQHF.

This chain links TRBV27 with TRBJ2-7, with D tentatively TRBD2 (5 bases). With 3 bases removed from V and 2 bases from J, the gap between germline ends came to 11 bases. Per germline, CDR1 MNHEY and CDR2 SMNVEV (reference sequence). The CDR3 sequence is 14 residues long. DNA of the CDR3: TGTGCCAGCAGTTTTTTGGGAGAACCCTACGAGCAGTACTTC. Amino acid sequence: CASSFLGEPYEQYF.

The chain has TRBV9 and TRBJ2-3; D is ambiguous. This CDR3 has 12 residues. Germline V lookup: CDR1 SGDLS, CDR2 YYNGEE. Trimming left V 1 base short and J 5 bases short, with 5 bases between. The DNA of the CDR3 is TGTGCCAGCAGCGTATCTCTAGATACGCAGTATTTT. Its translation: CASSVSLDTQYF.

The CDR3 region has the DNA TGTGCCAGCAGCCCGGGAGGGGTTCAGCCCCAGCATTTT. Its translation is CASSPGGVQPQHF. The rearrangement links TRBV5-6 to TRBJ1-5; D is possibly TRBD1 (5 bases). CDR1 and CDR2 (germline): SGHDT, YYEEEE. The CDR3 sequence is 13 residues long. V lost 4 bases, J lost 6 bases, and 11 bases lay in between.

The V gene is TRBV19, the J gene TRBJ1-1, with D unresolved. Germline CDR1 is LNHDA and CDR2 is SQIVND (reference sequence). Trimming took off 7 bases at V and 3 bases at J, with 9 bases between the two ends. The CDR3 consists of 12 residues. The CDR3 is CASTTQDTEAFF. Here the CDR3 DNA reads TGTGCCAGTACCACCCAGGACACTGAAGCTTTCTTT.

The CDR3 nucleotides read TGTGCCAGCTCACCAGCCAGGGCTGAGCAGTTCTTC. Translation gives CASSPARAEQFF. The chain links TRBV18 to TRBJ2-1, with a weak D call TRBD1 (5 bases). The V gene lost 2 bases and the J gene lost 9 bases, with 8 bases spanning the gap. The germline gives CDR1 KGHSH, CDR2 LQKENI. There are 12 residues in the CDR3. The variable domain in full, with the rest retrieved from reference TRBV18 and TRBJ2-1, is NAGVMQNPRHLVRRRGQEARLRCSPMKGHSHVYWYRQLPEEGLKFMVYLQKENIIDESGMPKERFSAEFPKEGPSILRIQQVVRGDSAAYFCASSPARAEQFFGPGTRLTVL.

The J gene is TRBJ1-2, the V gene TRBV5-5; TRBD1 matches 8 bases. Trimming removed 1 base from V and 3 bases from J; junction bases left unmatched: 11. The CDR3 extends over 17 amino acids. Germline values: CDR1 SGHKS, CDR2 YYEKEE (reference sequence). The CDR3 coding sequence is TGTGCCAGCAGCTTGAGACCAGGGGGCCTCGGGGACTATGGCTACACCTTC. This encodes CASSLRPGGLGDYGYTF. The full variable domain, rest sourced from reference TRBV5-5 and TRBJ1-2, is DAGVTQSPTHLIKTRGQQVTLRCSPISGHKSVSWYQQVLGQGPQFIFQYYEKEERGRGNFPDRFSARQFPNYSSELNVNALLLGDSALYLCASSLRPGGLGDYGYTFGSGTRLTVV.

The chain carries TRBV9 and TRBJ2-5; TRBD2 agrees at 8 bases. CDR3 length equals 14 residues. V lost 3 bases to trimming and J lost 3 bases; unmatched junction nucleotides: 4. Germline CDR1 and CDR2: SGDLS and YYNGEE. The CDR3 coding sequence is TGTGCCAGCAGCGGAAGCGGGAGAGAAGAGACCCAGTACTTC. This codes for CASSGSGREETQYF.

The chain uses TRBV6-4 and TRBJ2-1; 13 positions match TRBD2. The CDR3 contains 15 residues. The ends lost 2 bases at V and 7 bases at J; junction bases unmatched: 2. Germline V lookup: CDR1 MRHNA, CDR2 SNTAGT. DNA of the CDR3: TGTGCCAGCAGTGACATGACTAGCGGGAGGAATGAGCAGTTCTTC. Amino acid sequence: CASSDMTSGRNEQFF.

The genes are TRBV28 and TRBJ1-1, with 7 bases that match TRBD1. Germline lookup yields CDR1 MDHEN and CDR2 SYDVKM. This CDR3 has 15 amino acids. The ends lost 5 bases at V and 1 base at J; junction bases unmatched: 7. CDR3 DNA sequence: TGTGCCAGCAGTCCTTGGGACAGACCGAACACTGAAGCTTTCTTT. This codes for CASSPWDRPNTEAFF.

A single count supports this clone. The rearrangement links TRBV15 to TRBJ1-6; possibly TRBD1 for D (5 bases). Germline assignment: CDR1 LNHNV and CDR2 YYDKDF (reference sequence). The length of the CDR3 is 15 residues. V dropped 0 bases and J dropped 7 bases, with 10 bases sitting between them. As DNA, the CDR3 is TGTGCCACCAGCAGAGATAAGGGGTCCAATTCACCCCTCCACTTT. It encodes CATSRDKGSNSPLHF.

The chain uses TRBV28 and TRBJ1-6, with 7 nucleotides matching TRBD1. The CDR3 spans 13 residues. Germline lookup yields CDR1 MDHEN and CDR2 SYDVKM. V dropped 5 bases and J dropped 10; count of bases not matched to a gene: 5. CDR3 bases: TGTGCCAGCAGTGGGGACAGTTTGTCACCCCTCCACTTT. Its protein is CASSGDSLSPLHF.

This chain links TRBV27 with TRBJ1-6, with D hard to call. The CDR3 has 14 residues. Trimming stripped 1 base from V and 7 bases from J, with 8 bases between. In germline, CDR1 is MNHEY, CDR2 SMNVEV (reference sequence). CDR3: CASSLWQINSPLHF. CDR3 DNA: TGTGCCAGCAGTTTATGGCAGATAAATTCACCCCTCCACTTT.

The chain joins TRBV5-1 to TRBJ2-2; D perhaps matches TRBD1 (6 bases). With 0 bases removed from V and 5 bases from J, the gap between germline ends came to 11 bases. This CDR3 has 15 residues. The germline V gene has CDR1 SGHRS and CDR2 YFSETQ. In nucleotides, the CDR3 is TGCGCCAGCAGCTTGGAGGGACACATAACCGGGGAGCTGTTTTTT. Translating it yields CASSLEGHITGELFF.

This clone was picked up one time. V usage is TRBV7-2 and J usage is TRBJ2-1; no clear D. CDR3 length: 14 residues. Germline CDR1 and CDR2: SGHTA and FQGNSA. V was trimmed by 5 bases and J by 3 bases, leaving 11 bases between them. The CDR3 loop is CASSQDYLYNEQFF. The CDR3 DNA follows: TGTGCCAGCAGCCAGGATTATCTCTACAATGAGCAGTTCTTC.

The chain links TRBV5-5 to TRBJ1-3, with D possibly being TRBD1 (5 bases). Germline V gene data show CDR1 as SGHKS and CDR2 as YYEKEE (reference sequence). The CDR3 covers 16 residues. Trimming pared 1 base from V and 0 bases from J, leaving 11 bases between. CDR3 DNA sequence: TGTGCCAGCAGCTTGACAGGTTATCACTCTGGAAACACCATATATTTT. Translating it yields CASSLTGYHSGNTIYF.

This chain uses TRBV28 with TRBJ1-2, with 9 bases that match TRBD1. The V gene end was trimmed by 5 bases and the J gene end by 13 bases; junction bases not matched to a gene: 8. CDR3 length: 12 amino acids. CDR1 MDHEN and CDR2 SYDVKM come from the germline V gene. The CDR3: CASSLQDRGCTF. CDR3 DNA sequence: TGTGCCAGCAGTCTTCAGGACAGGGGATGCACCTTC.